Each of the 14 T cell receptor beta chains below was sequenced from the same sample in a study of blood T cell repertoires in COVID-19. Libraries were prepared by immunoSEQ multiplex PCR; TCRdb keeps only in-frame clonotypes and omits some of them. The sample holds approximately 75,000 clones; approximately 80% are singletons and the top ten take roughly 13%. Sequenced sample: peripheral blood. All receptors derive from a man in his fifties with COVID-19, enrolled during active disease.

This clone was seen more than once but under ten times. This chain uses TRBV7-9 with TRBJ2-2; perhaps TRBD2 as D (7 bases). This CDR3 is 19 amino acids long. Germline loops: CDR1 SEHNR, CDR2 FQNEAQ (reference sequence). V lost 5 bases and J 5 bases, leaving 27 bases between the germline ends. CDR3 in amino acids: CASSLGSGWGGTGTGELFF. For the CDR3, the DNA is TGTGCCAGCAGCCTTGGCAGCGGCTGGGGGGGCACTGGGACCGGGGAGCTGTTTTTT.

This chain uses TRBV4-3 with TRBJ2-1, with D unresolved. This CDR3 region has 16 residues. CDR1 is LGHNA and CDR2 is YSLEER in the germline V gene. Trimming removed 0 bases at V and 0 bases at J, with 9 bases between. The CDR3 reads CASSQDLFSSYNEQFF. The CDR3 DNA follows: TGCGCCAGCAGCCAAGATCTTTTTAGCTCCTACAATGAGCAGTTCTTC.

The chain carries TRBV20-1 and TRBJ1-1, with D unresolved. Trimming removed 3 bases from V and 4 bases from J, with 6 bases in between. The germline CDR1 and CDR2 sequences are DFQATT and SNEGSKA (reference sequence). This CDR3 region has 11 residues. CDR3 bases: TGCAGTGCTAGCGCGGGCACTGAAGCTTTCTTT. Protein sequence: CSASAGTEAFF.

The chain employs TRBV10-3 and TRBJ2-7; tentative D call: TRBD2 (5 bases). Trimming cost V 8 bases and J 0 bases, with 11 bases left between them. The CDR3 consists of 13 residues. Germline CDR1 ENHRY, CDR2 SYGVKD. As DNA, the CDR3 is TGTGCCATCCGGGGTCCCGCCTCCTACGAGCAGTACTTC. It yields the protein CAIRGPASYEQYF.

This rearrangement joins TRBV24-1 to TRBJ2-2; the match to TRBD1 covers 8 bases. The CDR3 has 16 amino acids. The germline gives CDR1 KGHDR, CDR2 SFDVKD. J gave up 6 bases and V 6 bases, and 11 bases lay outside the gene matches. The CDR3 DNA follows: TGTGCCACCAGTAACCCCGGAACAGGGGGTGCCGGGGAGCTGTTTTTT. Amino acids: CATSNPGTGGAGELFF.

The DNA of the CDR3 is TGTGCCAGCAGTCCCCGTGGGACTAGCCCCTACAATGAGCAGTTCTTC. Protein product: CASSPRGTSPYNEQFF. The V and J genes are TRBV27 and TRBJ2-1; the match to TRBD2 covers 9 bases. Germline V gene data show CDR1 as MNHEY and CDR2 as SMNVEV (reference sequence). With V trimmed by 5 bases and J by 2 bases, 7 bases remained unmatched. The CDR3 is 16 residues long.

This chain joins TRBV15 and TRBJ2-7; D uncertain. CDR1 and CDR2 from the germline V gene are LNHNV and YYDKDF (reference sequence). Trimming pared 0 bases from V and 2 bases from J, leaving 11 bases between. This CDR3 contains 15 residues. The CDR3 is CATSREATSAYEQYF. The CDR3 DNA follows: TGTGCCACCAGCAGAGAAGCGACTTCCGCCTACGAGCAGTACTTC.

This chain links TRBV27 with TRBJ2-7, with 10 nucleotides matching TRBD2. V dropped 4 bases and J dropped 6; count of bases not matched to a gene: 12. Germline CDR1 reads MNHEY; CDR2 reads SMNVEV (reference sequence). The CDR3 is 16 amino acids. The CDR3 DNA reads TGTGCCAGCAGTTCCGCGGGTAGCGGGAGGCTGGGCGAGCAGTACTTC. This translates into CASSSAGSGRLGEQYF.

The rearrangement uses TRBV7-3 and TRBJ2-7; possible D gene TRBD1, 6 bases. Trimming removed 2 bases at V and 3 bases at J, with 14 bases between. The CDR3 is made up of 15 amino acids. Germline V gene sequence: CDR1 SGHTA, CDR2 FQGTGA. CDR3 amino acids: CASSLGGGRYYEQYF. Written as DNA, the CDR3 is TGTGCCAGCAGCTTAGGGGGCGGCCGATACTACGAGCAGTACTTC.

The J gene is TRBJ2-2, the V gene TRBV5-4; unclear D gene. CDR1 is SGHNT, CDR2 YYREEE, per germline (reference sequence). The CDR3 covers 14 residues. V lost 4 bases and J 0 bases, leaving 7 bases between the germline ends. In DNA, the CDR3 is TGTGCCAGCAGCGTAGACACGAACACCGGGGAGCTGTTTTTT. This translates into CASSVDTNTGELFF.

DNA of the CDR3: TGTGCCAGCAGCCAAGGTGGGCTTACCGGGGAGCTGTTTTTT. Its protein product is CASSQGGLTGELFF. The chain employs TRBV4-2 and TRBJ2-2, with no clear D. Germline values: CDR1 LGHNA, CDR2 YNFKEQ. The CDR3 runs to 14 residues. The germline V and J ends were trimmed by 1 base and 5 bases, with 8 bases remaining between them.

The chain carries TRBV29-1 and TRBJ2-1; 7 nucleotides align to TRBD1. CDR3 length: 15 residues. Germline V gene sequence: CDR1 SQVTM, CDR2 ANQGSEA. Trimming removed 6 bases from V and 2 bases from J; junction bases left unmatched: 10. The CDR3 reads CSVLPPGQTYNEQFF. The CDR3, as DNA: TGCAGCGTCCTTCCACCGGGACAGACCTACAATGAGCAGTTCTTC.

The chain combines TRBV7-2 with TRBJ2-1; unclear D gene. Germline values: CDR1 SGHTA, CDR2 FQGNSA. The CDR3 runs to 13 residues. V lost 5 bases and J 8 bases, leaving 13 bases between the germline ends. This chain's CDR3 is CASSATPLDEQFF. For the CDR3, the DNA is TGTGCCAGCAGCGCAACCCCTCTAGATGAGCAGTTCTTC.

Note on this clone: One end of the junction varies from germline; a read error may be responsible. The chain links TRBV5-6 to TRBJ2-3; 9 bases map to TRBD1. Germline CDR1 reads SGHDT; CDR2 reads YYEEEE. This CDR3 region has 15 residues. The CDR3 loop reads CASSTAAGTGSLGNF. CDR3 nucleotide sequence: TGTGCCAGCAGTACTGCCGCCGGGACAGGGAGTTTAGGGAATTTT.